Described below is a single T cell receptor beta chain sequence and its context. V was clipped by 2 bases and J by 2 bases, with 10 bases between them. The V gene's germline CDR1 is LGHDT and CDR2 YNNKEL (reference sequence). This CDR3 spans 15 amino acids. Authors' data handling: The authors estimated nucleated cell counts from reference gene primer amplification. Assay used: immunoSEQ multiplex PCR; TCRdb lists only in-frame clones, some missing. That table gives V, J and clone size, and the DNA gave D and trimming. The sample lists roughly 230,000 clones, 65% to 85% occurring once. The record originates from a study of blood T cell repertoires in COVID-19. Study at large: Material from acute and convalescent COVID-19 was sourced from the United States, Italy and Spain. T cells, B-cell-depleted T cells, or PBMCs supplied cDNA or gDNA.

This clonotype originated in a woman aged 80 or older with acute or convalescent COVID-19. The chain carries TRBV3-1 (or the pseudogene TRBV3-2) and TRBJ1-5; D remains unclear. Input material: peripheral blood. CDR3 in amino acids: CASSQFVGGNQPQHF. CDR3 bases: TGTGCCAGCAGCCAATTTGTCGGGGGCAATCAGCCCCAGCATTTT.